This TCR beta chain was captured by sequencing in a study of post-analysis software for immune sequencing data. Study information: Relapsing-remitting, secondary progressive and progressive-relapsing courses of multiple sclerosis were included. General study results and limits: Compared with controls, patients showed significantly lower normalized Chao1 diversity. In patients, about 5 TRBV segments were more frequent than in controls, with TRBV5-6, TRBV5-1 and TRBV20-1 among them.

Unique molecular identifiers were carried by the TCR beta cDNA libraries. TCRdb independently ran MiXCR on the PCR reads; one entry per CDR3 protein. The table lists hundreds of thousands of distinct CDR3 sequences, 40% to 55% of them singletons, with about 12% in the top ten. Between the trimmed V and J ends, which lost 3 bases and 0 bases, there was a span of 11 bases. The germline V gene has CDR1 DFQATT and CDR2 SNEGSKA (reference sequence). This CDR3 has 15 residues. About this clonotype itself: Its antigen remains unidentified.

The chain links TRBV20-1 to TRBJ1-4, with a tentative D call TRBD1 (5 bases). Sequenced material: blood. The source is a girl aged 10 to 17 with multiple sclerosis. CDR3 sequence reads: CSARAGSSTNEKLFF. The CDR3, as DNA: TGCAGTGCTAGGGCAGGGAGTTCAACTAATGAAAAACTGTTTTTT.